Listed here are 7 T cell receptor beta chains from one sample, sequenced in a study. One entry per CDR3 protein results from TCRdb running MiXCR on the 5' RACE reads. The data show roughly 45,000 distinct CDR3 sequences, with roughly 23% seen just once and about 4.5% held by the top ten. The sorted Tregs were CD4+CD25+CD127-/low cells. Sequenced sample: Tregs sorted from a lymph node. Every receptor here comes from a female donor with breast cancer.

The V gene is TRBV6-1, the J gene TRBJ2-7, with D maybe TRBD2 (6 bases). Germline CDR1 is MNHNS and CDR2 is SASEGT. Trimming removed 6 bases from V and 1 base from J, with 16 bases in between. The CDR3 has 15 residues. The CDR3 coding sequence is TGTGCCAGCAGACGGGGAGGTATAGGTTCCTACGAGCAGTACTTC. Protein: CASRRGGIGSYEQYF.

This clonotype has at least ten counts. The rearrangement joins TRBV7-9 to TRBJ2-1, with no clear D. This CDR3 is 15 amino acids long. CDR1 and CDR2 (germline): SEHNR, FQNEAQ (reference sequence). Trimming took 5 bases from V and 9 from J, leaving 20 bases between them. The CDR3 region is CASSPVQRRVGEQFF. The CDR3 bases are TGTGCCAGCAGCCCGGTCCAAAGAAGGGTAGGTGAGCAGTTCTTC.

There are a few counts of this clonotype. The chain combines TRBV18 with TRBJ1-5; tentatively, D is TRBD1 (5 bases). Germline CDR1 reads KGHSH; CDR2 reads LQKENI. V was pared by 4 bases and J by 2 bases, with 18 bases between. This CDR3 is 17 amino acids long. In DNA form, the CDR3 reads TGTGCCAGCTCACTAAGTCCTCTTAGGGGACGCAATCAGCCCCAGCATTTT. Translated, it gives CASSLSPLRGRNQPQHF.

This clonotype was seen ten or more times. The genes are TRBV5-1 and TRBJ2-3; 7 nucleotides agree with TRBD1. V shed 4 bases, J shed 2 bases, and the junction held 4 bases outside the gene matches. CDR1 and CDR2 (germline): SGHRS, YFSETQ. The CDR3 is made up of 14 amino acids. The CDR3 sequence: CASSRGQATDTQYF. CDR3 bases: TGCGCCAGCAGCAGAGGACAGGCCACAGATACGCAGTATTTT. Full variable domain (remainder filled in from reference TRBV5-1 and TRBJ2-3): KAGVTQTPRYLIKTRGQQVTLSCSPISGHRSVSWYQQTPGQGLQFLFEYFSETQRNKGNFPGRFSGRQFSNSRSEMNVSTLELGDSALYLCASSRGQATDTQYFGPGTRLTVL.

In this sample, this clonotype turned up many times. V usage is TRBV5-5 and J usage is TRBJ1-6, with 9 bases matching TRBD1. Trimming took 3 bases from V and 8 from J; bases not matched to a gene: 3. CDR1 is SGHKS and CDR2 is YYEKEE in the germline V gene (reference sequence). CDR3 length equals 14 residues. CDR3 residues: CASSSGQGDSPLHF. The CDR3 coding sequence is TGTGCCAGCAGCTCGGGACAGGGTGATTCACCCCTCCACTTT.

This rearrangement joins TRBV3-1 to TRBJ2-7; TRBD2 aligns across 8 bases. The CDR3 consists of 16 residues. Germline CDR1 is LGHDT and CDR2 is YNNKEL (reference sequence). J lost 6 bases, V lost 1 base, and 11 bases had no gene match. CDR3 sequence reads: CASSQGEKAGAAEQYF. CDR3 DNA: TGTGCCAGCAGCCAAGGAGAAAAAGCGGGAGCGGCCGAGCAGTACTTC.

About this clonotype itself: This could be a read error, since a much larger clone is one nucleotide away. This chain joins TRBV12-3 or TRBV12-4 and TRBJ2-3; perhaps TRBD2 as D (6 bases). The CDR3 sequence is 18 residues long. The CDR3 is CAGSFTQDYRLLDDTQYF. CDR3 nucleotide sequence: TGTGCCGGCAGTTTCACTCAGGACTATCGTCTCTTGGACGATACGCAGTATTTT.